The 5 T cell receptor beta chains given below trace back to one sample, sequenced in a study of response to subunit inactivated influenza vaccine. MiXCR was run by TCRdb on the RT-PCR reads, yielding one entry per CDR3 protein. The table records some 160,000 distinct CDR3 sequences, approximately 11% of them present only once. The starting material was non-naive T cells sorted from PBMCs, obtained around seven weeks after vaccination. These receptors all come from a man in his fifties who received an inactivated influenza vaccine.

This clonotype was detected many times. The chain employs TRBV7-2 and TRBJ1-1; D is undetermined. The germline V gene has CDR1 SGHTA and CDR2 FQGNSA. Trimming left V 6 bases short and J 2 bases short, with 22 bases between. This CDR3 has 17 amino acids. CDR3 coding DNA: TGTGCCAGCAGTTCAGGCTCAAGGGTATTTGTTAACACTGAAGCTTTCTTT. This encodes CASSSGSRVFVNTEAFF.

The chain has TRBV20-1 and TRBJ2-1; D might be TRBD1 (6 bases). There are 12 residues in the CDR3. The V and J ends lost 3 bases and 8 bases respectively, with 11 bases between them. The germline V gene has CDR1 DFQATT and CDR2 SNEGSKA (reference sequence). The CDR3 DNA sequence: TGCAGTGCTAGGACCGGACAGCATGAGCAGTTCTTC. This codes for CSARTGQHEQFF.

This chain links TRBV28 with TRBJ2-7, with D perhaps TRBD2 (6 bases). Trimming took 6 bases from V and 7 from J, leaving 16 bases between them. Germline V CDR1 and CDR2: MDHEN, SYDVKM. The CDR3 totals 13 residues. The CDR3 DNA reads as TGTGCCAGCAGACGGACTACCCTGCGGGAGCAGTACTTC. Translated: CASRRTTLREQYF.

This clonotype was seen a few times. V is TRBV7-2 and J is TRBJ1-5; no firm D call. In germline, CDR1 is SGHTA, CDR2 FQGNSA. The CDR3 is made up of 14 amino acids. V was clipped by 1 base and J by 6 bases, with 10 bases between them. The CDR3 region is CASSLESYLQPQHF. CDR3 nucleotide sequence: TGTGCCAGCAGCTTAGAATCCTATCTTCAGCCCCAGCATTTT.

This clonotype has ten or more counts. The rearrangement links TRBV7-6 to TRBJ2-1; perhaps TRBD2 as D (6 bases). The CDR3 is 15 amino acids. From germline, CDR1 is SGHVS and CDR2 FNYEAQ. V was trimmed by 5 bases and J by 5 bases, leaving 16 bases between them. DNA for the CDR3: TGTGCCAGCAGCCCGGTCCCTAGCGTGGACAATGAGCAGTTCTTC. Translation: CASSPVPSVDNEQFF.